These T cell receptor beta chains were read from a single sample in a study of T cells in Graves' hyperthyroidism and ophthalmopathy. TCRdb fed the multiplex PCR reads into MiXCR, producing one record per CDR3 protein. The sample records fewer than 600,000 distinct CDR3 sequences, less than 15% being singletons. The sample taken for sequencing was blood. The receptors derive from a woman in her forties with Graves' hyperthyroidism. Each CDR3 is given with its conserved first and last residue. For some rows the clone size is stated as once, few or many, or as a class when expanded; others skip it.

len	j_gene	v_gene	abundance	CDR3aa
16	TRBJ2-3	TRBV10-3	many	CAISEKGTSGIDTQYF
14	TRBJ2-7	TRBV29-1	many	CSVGFRGRFHEQYF
14	TRBJ2-6	TRBV12-3/TRBV12-4	many	CASTDRTRANVLTF
14	TRBJ1-1	TRBV7-9	few	CASSLAGVYTEAFF
14	TRBJ1-6	TRBV5-1	many	CASSTLQGDSPLHF
13	TRBJ2-1	TRBV20-1	few	CSAFSGLYNEQFF
14	TRBJ2-4	TRBV4-1	.	CASSETGGKNIQYF
14	TRBJ2-6	TRBV2	many	CASSDISGANVLTF
22	TRBJ2-5	TRBV13	.	CASSTTRETSGSRSPDGETQYF
12	TRBJ2-7	TRBV2	.	CASRDRVLEQYF
15	TRBJ2-1	TRBV5-1	many	CASSSAGLVNNEQFF
13	TRBJ1-1	TRBV30	many	CAWSRQGTTEAFF
13	TRBJ2-1	TRBV18	many	CASSPPWENEQFF
14	TRBJ1-4	TRBV11-2	few	CASTLGQGIEKLFF
14	TRBJ2-3	TRBV5-8	few	CAVRTGQHTDTQYF
12	TRBJ2-7	TRBV6-4	few	CASSRASYEQYF
17	TRBJ2-7	TRBV12-3/TRBV12-4	many	CASRGGLAEIVPYEQYF
16	TRBJ2-2	TRBV19	few	CASRSSGRSNTGELFF
14	TRBJ2-7	TRBV5-5	.	CASSLGLSTGEQYF
13	TRBJ2-1	TRBV2	many	CASSDDTRNEQFF
14	TRBJ2-7	TRBV20-1	many	CSAKGTSGIYEQYF
15	TRBJ2-5	TRBV7-8	many	CASSLIGVGEETQYF
13	TRBJ2-5	TRBV15	many	CATSLGGTETQYF
16	TRBJ2-1	TRBV12-3/TRBV12-4	many	CASSLADLILNNEQFF
15	TRBJ2-7	TRBV14	.	CASSDMGLAGGEQYF
15	TRBJ2-1	TRBV10-3	.	CAISARTSGSDEQFF
15	TRBJ1-1	TRBV28	many	CASSAHDGRNTEAFF
16	TRBJ2-2	TRBV5-4	few	CASSLGYFANTGELFF
15	TRBJ2-3	TRBV12-3/TRBV12-4	many	CASSPWHQNTDTQYF
16	TRBJ2-7	TRBV25-1	few	CASSEWGTTSSYEQYF
14	TRBJ1-5	TRBV25-1	.	CASSDETGIQPQHF